One sample yielded the 30 T cell receptor beta chains listed below, sequenced in a study of T cell repertoires in cytomegalovirus infection. TCRdb ran MiXCR on the reads and lists one entry per CDR3 protein. This table holds 900,000 to 950,000 distinct CDR3 sequences, approximately 31% found once. The antigens for these receptors are not known. Sequencing used cultured CD8+ T cells from PBMCs, obtained from culture after CMV antigen stimulation. The origin of the receptors is a human donor in good health (CMV status not recorded). Some clones in this sample may be carry-over from other donors' samples.

This clonotype was detected a few times. The gene calls are TRBV12-3 or TRBV12-4 and TRBJ2-1; D unresolved. The V end lost 2 bases, the J end lost 0 bases, and 8 bases lay between the germline ends. The CDR3 contains 15 residues. This CDR3 reads CASSLKSSSYNEQFF. CDR3 sequence (DNA): TGTGCCAGCAGTTTAAAAAGTAGCTCCTACAATGAGCAGTTCTTC.

The chain couples TRBV10-3 to TRBJ2-6; no reliable D call. This CDR3 region has 17 residues. In germline, CDR1 is ENHRY, CDR2 SYGVKD. Trimming shortened V by 7 bases and J by 2 bases, and 18 bases separated the two germline ends. In DNA, the CDR3 is TGTGCCATCACAGGATGGCGGAGTGGGGCTGGGGCCAACGTCCTGACTTTC. This encodes CAITGWRSGAGANVLTF.

Only a few counts were recorded for this clonotype. The J gene is TRBJ1-5, the V gene TRBV24-1; D perhaps matches TRBD1 (6 bases). CDR3 length equals 13 residues. In germline, CDR1 is KGHDR, CDR2 SFDVKD. Between the trimmed V and J ends, which lost 10 bases and 1 base, there was a span of 10 bases. The chain's CDR3 is CATQGGSNQPQHF. As DNA, the CDR3 is TGTGCCACACAGGGCGGGAGCAATCAGCCCCAGCATTTT.

This clonotype was counted between two and nine times. The chain is built from TRBV6-1 and TRBJ2-7, with D uncertain. Germline CDR1 is MNHNS and CDR2 is SASEGT. The CDR3 covers 10 residues. Trimming removed 6 bases from V and 4 bases from J, with 4 bases in between. This CDR3 is CASSQYEQYV. Here the CDR3 DNA reads TGTGCCAGCAGCCAATACGAGCAGTACGTC.

On this clonotype itself: A read error may account for a junction end that differs from germline. This chain uses TRBV7-6 with TRBJ2-3; D not resolved. The CDR3 sequence is 14 residues long. Germline V gene data show CDR1 as SGHVS and CDR2 as FNYEAQ. This CDR3 reads CASSLEGYTDTRYF. For the CDR3, the DNA is TGTGCCAGCAGCTTAGAAGGATACACAGATACGCGGTATTTT. The entire variable domain, with the rest obtained from reference TRBV7-6 and TRBJ2-3, is as follows: GAGVSQSPRYKVTKRGQDVALRCDPISGHVSLYWYRQALGQGPEFLTYFNYEAQQDKSGLPNDRFSAERPEGSISTLTIQRTEQRDSAMYRCASSLEGYTDTRYFGPGTRLTVL.

The rearrangement links TRBV12-5 to TRBJ2-1, with a weak D call TRBD2 (5 bases). The CDR3 is made up of 14 amino acids. CDR1 and CDR2 (germline): LGHNT, FRNRAP. Trimming removed 5 bases from V and 5 bases from J, with 13 bases in between. CDR3 region: CASGPTDGDNEQFF. The CDR3 DNA reads TGTGCTAGTGGTCCTACGGACGGGGACAATGAGCAGTTCTTC.

This clonotype has just a few counts. V and J are TRBV19 and TRBJ1-2; 10 nucleotides agree with TRBD1. V was clipped by 6 bases and J by 3 bases; unmatched bases: 10. This CDR3 comprises 16 residues. CDR1 is LNHDA and CDR2 is SQIVND in the germline V gene (reference sequence). CDR3 protein: CASRVPGQGPDYGYTF. CDR3 sequence (DNA): TGTGCCAGTAGAGTTCCGGGACAGGGGCCCGACTATGGCTACACCTTC.

This clonotype was seen a handful of times. This chain links TRBV11-2 with TRBJ2-7; D call uncertain. Trimming shortened V by 4 bases and J by 6 bases, and 10 bases separated the two germline ends. This CDR3 comprises 12 residues. Germline assignment: CDR1 SGHAT and CDR2 FQNNGV. Here the CDR3 DNA reads TGTGCCAGCAGCTGGGGTAGAGGCGAGCAGTACTTC. It is translated as CASSWGRGEQYF.

This chain uses TRBV19 with TRBJ1-1; a possible D gene is TRBD1 (5 bases). Germline V gene sequence: CDR1 LNHDA, CDR2 SQIVND (reference sequence). The CDR3 totals 14 residues. V was pared by 1 base and J by 5 bases, with 11 bases between. The CDR3 region is CASSIVLRATEAFF. The CDR3, as DNA: TGTGCCAGTAGTATAGTCCTCAGGGCGACTGAAGCTTTCTTT. The full variable domain, its missing parts supplied by reference TRBV19 and TRBJ1-1, is DGGITQSPKYLFRKEGQNVTLSCEQNLNHDAMYWYRQDPGQGLRLIYYSQIVNDFQKGDIAEGYSVSREKKESFPLTVTSAQKNPTAFYLCASSIVLRATEAFFGQGTRLTVV.

The rearrangement joins TRBV12-3 or TRBV12-4 to TRBJ1-4; D is uncertain. The V end lost 4 bases, the J end lost 4 bases, and 22 bases lay between the germline ends. CDR3 length: 18 residues. The CDR3 sequence: CASSCQGHGVIGNEKLFF. CDR3 bases: TGTGCCAGCAGTTGCCAAGGGCATGGGGTTATAGGTAATGAAAAACTGTTTTTT.

This clonotype has ten or more counts. V gene TRBV7-2 combines with J gene TRBJ2-5; tentatively, D is TRBD1 (6 bases). Per germline, CDR1 SGHTA and CDR2 FQGNSA. This CDR3 is built from 12 residues. Trimming shortened V by 6 bases and J by 4 bases, and 9 bases separated the two germline ends. The CDR3, as DNA: TGTGCCAGCAGACAGGGACGAGAGACCCAGTACTTC. This sequence encodes CASRQGRETQYF.

This chain uses TRBV20-1 with TRBJ2-2; D possibly uses TRBD1 or TRBD2 (6 bases each). The germline gives CDR1 DFQATT, CDR2 SNEGSKA (reference sequence). CDR3 length equals 14 residues. Trimming took off 0 bases at V and 6 bases at J, with 11 bases between the two ends. The CDR3 DNA sequence: TGCAGTGCTAGAGACGGGGGCTTGGCCGGGGAGCTGTTTTTT. It specifies CSARDGGLAGELFF.

This clonotype has a handful of counts. This chain links TRBV24-1 with TRBJ2-1; perhaps TRBD1 as D (5 bases). V was cut by 6 bases and J by 2 bases, with 22 bases left in between. The CDR3 covers 18 residues. Germline assignment: CDR1 KGHDR and CDR2 SFDVKD. CDR3 sequence: CATSRPVTETEAYNEQFF. CDR3 bases: TGTGCCACCAGTAGGCCTGTAACCGAGACAGAAGCCTACAATGAGCAGTTCTTC.

The genes are TRBV6-1 and TRBJ2-3; TRBD1 agrees at 8 bases. CDR3 length equals 17 residues. V dropped 2 bases and J dropped 6; count of bases not matched to a gene: 13. Looked up from germline, CDR1 is MNHNS and CDR2 is SASEGT. The CDR3: CASSELALGQGADTQYF. DNA of the CDR3: TGTGCCAGCAGTGAATTGGCCCTCGGACAGGGAGCGGATACGCAGTATTTT.

The V and J genes are TRBV6-4 and TRBJ1-1; TRBD1 matches at 7 bases. This CDR3 is 14 amino acids long. V shed 6 bases, J shed 5 bases, and the junction held 9 bases outside the gene matches. Germline values: CDR1 MRHNA, CDR2 SNTAGT. The CDR3: CASRAQGGRTEAFF. Here the CDR3 DNA reads TGTGCCAGCAGAGCCCAGGGGGGGCGAACTGAAGCTTTCTTT.

This clonotype turned up a few times. V usage is TRBV2 and J usage is TRBJ1-1, with a possible D match to TRBD1 (5 bases). Trimming took 8 bases from V and 0 from J, leaving 16 bases between them. Germline CDR1 reads SNHLY; CDR2 reads FYNNEI. The CDR3 has 15 amino acids. The CDR3 bases are TGTGCCAGCTCCCAGGGCAGACAAATGAACACTGAAGCTTTCTTT. It yields the protein CASSQGRQMNTEAFF.

There are many counts of this clonotype. The rearrangement links TRBV7-2 to TRBJ2-5; D unclear. CDR3 length: 16 amino acids. The V gene's germline CDR1 is SGHTA and CDR2 FQGNSA. V dropped 7 bases and J dropped 0 bases, with 18 bases sitting between them. The CDR3 sequence is CASTLVGLRYQETQYF. The CDR3 DNA reads TGTGCCAGCACCCTTGTTGGGTTGAGGTACCAAGAGACCCAGTACTTC.

This clonotype was counted many times. J is TRBJ2-3 and V is TRBV7-8, with a possible D match to TRBD2 (5 bases). Germline V gene data show CDR1 as SGHVS and CDR2 as FQNEAQ. The CDR3 is 15 amino acids. V lost 5 bases to trimming and J lost 0 bases, with 12 bases between them. CDR3 DNA: TGTGCCAGCAGCCCCGGACTTGCTAGCACAGATACGCAGTATTTT. This translates into CASSPGLASTDTQYF.

The gene calls are TRBV5-6 and TRBJ2-7; D call uncertain. The CDR3 consists of 14 residues. Looked up from germline, CDR1 is SGHDT and CDR2 is YYEEEE. Trimming removed 2 bases from V and 2 bases from J, with 11 bases in between. DNA of the CDR3: TGTGCCAGCAGCTTAGAACAACAGCCCTACGAGCAGTACTTC. Its protein product is CASSLEQQPYEQYF. Filled out from reference TRBV5-6 and TRBJ2-7, the complete variable domain reads DAGVTQSPTHLIKTRGQQVTLRCSPKSGHDTVSWYQQALGQGPQFIFQYYEEEERQRGNFPDRFSGHQFPNYSSELNVNALLLGDSALYLCASSLEQQPYEQYFGPGTRLTVT.

The J gene is TRBJ1-4, the V gene TRBV13; 7 bases match TRBD1. Germline V lookup: CDR1 PRHDT, CDR2 FYEKMQ (reference sequence). Trimming cost V 5 bases and J 8 bases; bases outside gene matches: 11. The CDR3 is 15 amino acids. CDR3 DNA: TGTGCCAGCAGCCCCACGGACAGGCCGGGGGAAAAACTGTTTTTT. Protein: CASSPTDRPGEKLFF.

This clonotype turned up a few times. The chain employs TRBV24-1 and TRBJ1-2; 8 bases align to TRBD1. J lost 8 bases, V lost 12 bases, and 13 bases had no gene match. The V gene's germline CDR1 is KGHDR and CDR2 SFDVKD. CDR3 length equals 13 residues. The CDR3 loop reads CAPGRQGAEGYTF. The CDR3 DNA reads TGTGCCCCCGGACGGCAGGGGGCTGAAGGCTACACCTTC.

A few counts support this clonotype. The chain combines TRBV10-3 with TRBJ1-3, with 8 bases that match TRBD1. This CDR3 is 15 amino acids long. Per germline, CDR1 ENHRY and CDR2 SYGVKD. Germline trimming cut 4 bases from V and 3 bases from J; bases unmatched to any gene: 5. The CDR3 nucleotides are TGTGCCATCAGTGGGTGGACAGGGATTGGAAACACCATATATTTT. Its translation: CAISGWTGIGNTIYF.

CDR3 nucleotides: TGTGCCACCAGCAGAGTTTTCGGGGGTGGAGACATTCAGTACTTC. This sequence encodes CATSRVFGGGDIQYF. This chain links TRBV15 with TRBJ2-4; maybe TRBD2 (6 bases). CDR3 length: 15 amino acids. The V gene's germline CDR1 is LNHNV and CDR2 YYDKDF (reference sequence). Trimming left V 1 base short and J 8 bases short, with 15 bases between.

This clonotype was counted between two and nine times. This chain links TRBV27 with TRBJ2-1; 11 bases fit TRBD2. This CDR3 is 16 amino acids long. Germline CDR1 and CDR2: MNHEY and SMNVEV (reference sequence). The V segment lost 4 bases and the J segment 4 bases; nucleotides outside the gene matches: 6. Here the CDR3 DNA reads TGTGCCAGCAGTTGGGATACTAGCGGGAGTTACAATGAGCAGTTCTTC. Its translation is CASSWDTSGSYNEQFF.

This chain joins TRBV7-9 and TRBJ2-7; 14 bases map to TRBD2. Germline values: CDR1 SEHNR, CDR2 FQNEAQ (reference sequence). The J segment lost 6 bases and the V segment lost 5 bases, leaving 6 bases of the junction unmatched. The CDR3 length is 15 residues. DNA of the CDR3: TGTGCCAGCAGCCTAGGACTAGCGGGGGGACTCGAGCAGTACGTC. Its protein product is CASSLGLAGGLEQYV.

This chain links TRBV4-3 with TRBJ1-2; 7 nucleotides align to TRBD1. Losses at the gene ends were 1 base for V and 3 bases for J; bases not matched to a gene: 5. This CDR3 region has 15 residues. CDR1 and CDR2 (germline): LGHNA, YSLEER. CDR3 DNA: TGCGCCAGCAGCCAAGTTTGGACAGGAGACTATGGCTACACCTTC. Protein sequence: CASSQVWTGDYGYTF.

V is TRBV7-9 and J is TRBJ2-5, with a weak D call TRBD1 (6 bases). Trimming removed 6 bases at V and 2 bases at J, with 13 bases between. The CDR3 runs 14 residues. In germline, CDR1 is SEHNR, CDR2 FQNEAQ (reference sequence). The CDR3 spells CASRFLGQQETQYF. CDR3 bases: TGTGCCAGCAGATTTCTCGGACAGCAAGAGACCCAGTACTTC.

There are many counts of this clonotype. V gene TRBV4-1 combines with J gene TRBJ1-6; D not certain. The germline V gene encodes CDR1 MGHRA and CDR2 YSYEKL. Trimming stripped 1 base from V and 3 bases from J, with 7 bases between. The CDR3 loop spans 15 amino acids. CDR3 in amino acids: CASSQGGNYNSPLHF. CDR3 in DNA: TGCGCCAGCAGCCAAGGTGGAAACTATAATTCACCCCTCCACTTT.

This clonotype was counted a few times. The chain carries TRBV27 and TRBJ1-1; D unclear. The germline V and J ends were trimmed by 5 bases and 7 bases, with 11 bases remaining between them. Per the germline V gene, CDR1 is MNHEY and CDR2 is SMNVEV (reference sequence). The CDR3 extends over 12 amino acids. The CDR3 nucleotides read TGTGCCAGCAGTCCGGACTCTGGTGAAGCTTTCTTT. Protein product: CASSPDSGEAFF.

This clonotype was seen at least ten times. V and J are TRBV27 and TRBJ2-7; D remains unclear. From germline, CDR1 is MNHEY and CDR2 SMNVEV (reference sequence). Between the trimmed V and J ends, which lost 6 bases and 5 bases, there was a span of 8 bases. The CDR3 is 11 residues long. CDR3 in amino acids: CASRRWDEQYF. As DNA, the CDR3 is TGTGCCAGCAGGCGGTGGGACGAGCAGTACTTC.